Below, one T cell receptor beta chain is given with its context. This clonotype was seen ten or more times. The target of this receptor is not known. Relative to the germline gene, one junction end is altered; a read error may explain this. Ophthalmopathy patients had moderately to severely active disease, Clinical Activity Score of at least 3, NOSPECS grade of at least 4, and disease duration under 3 months. Patients were excluded if they had other autoimmune diseases, uncontrolled infections, pregnancy or lactation. Diagnosis relied on clinical symptoms, serum thyroxine, TRAb, thyroid ultrasound and orbital computed tomography. Ficoll-Paque density gradient centrifugation was used to isolate PBMCs from 10 ml of fresh peripheral blood. Total RNA was extracted with Trizol reagent and quality-checked on an Agilent 2100 Bioanalyzer. This sample is part of a study of Graves' ophthalmopathy and Graves' hyperthyroidism (dated by TCRdb to the late 2010s). With respect to the entire study: Peripheral blood was collected at initial diagnosis, prior to any treatment. TCR beta repertoire signatures were used to distinguish Graves' ophthalmopathy from Graves' hyperthyroidism and to predict progression to ophthalmopathy. In total, some 130 blood samples were TCR-sequenced: some 40 ophthalmopathy, some 75 hyperthyroidism and roughly 17 hyperthyroidism-to-ophthalmopathy patients. To explore V-J signatures that distinguish ophthalmopathy from hyperthyroidism, a discovery set of 100 patients was enrolled, made up of around 44 with ophthalmopathy and roughly 57 with stable hyperthyroidism. The independent validation cohort included approximately 19 hyperthyroidism patients plus 17 patients who later progressed from hyperthyroidism to ophthalmopathy. In over five hyperthyroidism patients, the T-cell repertoires found in thyroid tissue were compared with those found in blood. Following sampling, methimazole starting at 30 mg daily was administered to hyperthyroidism patients, and high-dose intravenous methylprednisolone was administered to ophthalmopathy patients.

For repertoire sequencing, TCR beta CDR3 regions were amplified from RNA transcripts. The first round was an RT-PCR using HTBI primers with the Qiagen OneStep RT-PCR kit, and this first round was followed by a second-round multiplex PCR, then size selection and purification. Sequencing of the libraries was carried out on an Illumina HiSeq2000 in paired-end mode with 100 bp reads. The paper's processing steps were these. Reads were processed with SOAPnuke, discarding reads with adapters, uncalled bases, mean Phred below 15, or no exact constant-primer or identifier match. COPE v1.2.5 was used to merge the high-quality paired reads. Each unique nucleotide sequence was treated as a clonotype, and MiTCR v1.1 was used to align the clonotypes to the IMGT TRB V, D and J references. The analysis was limited to V-J combinations with a frequency above 0.0001, which together covered 99.2% of the repertoires. For each V-J combination, a TCR clonal expansion and chaos score was defined as the ratio of F50 clonal expansion to chaos observed in the TCRdist matrix. Welch's t-statistics and random forest were used to reduce features to about a dozen V-J combinations, which were fed into a naive Bayes classifier. The similarity between thyroid and blood repertoires was quantified using the Morisita-Horn index. TCRdb itself trimmed the public reads at Q25 with fastp, ran MiXCR and retained productive beta chains. Each record represents a unique CDR3 protein, reported with the most common genes and DNA among its rows. The V and J calls were not made by the authors but by TCRdb's processing. In this sample the table shows 650,000 to 800,000 distinct CDR3 sequences, about 38% of which occur a single time. The biggest ten clones account for 3% to 4% of the sample.

The investigation overall reported the following: Sample size was not predetermined statistically, and investigators were not blinded to group allocation. Most expanded thyroid clonotypes with a frequency above 0.001 also appeared in blood, which suggests that blood repertoires may reflect the immune response in the thyroid. In cross-validation, the 13-signature model distinguished ophthalmopathy from stable hyperthyroidism with approximately 88% sensitivity and approximately 81% specificity, and in the test set the corresponding values were around 80% and 75%. In validation, the model predicted ophthalmopathy progression with less than 71% sensitivity and 72.22% specificity; some twelve predicted patients were CT-confirmed with GO in a median of 6.5 months.

The clonotype comes from an adult man with Graves' ophthalmopathy. Sequenced sample: peripheral blood.

The nucleotides read TGTGCCAGCAGTTACGAACGGGCCGAAAACACCATATATTTT. It codes for CASSYERAENTIYF. The rearranged segments are TRBV10-3 and TRBJ1-3; the D segment cannot be called with confidence. The CDR1 and CDR2 encoded by the germline V gene are ENHRY and SYGVKD. From the cysteine through the phenylalanine, the CDR3 covers 14 amino acids. The sequence is cut down to CDR3 DNA, 42 bases in frame from base 1.